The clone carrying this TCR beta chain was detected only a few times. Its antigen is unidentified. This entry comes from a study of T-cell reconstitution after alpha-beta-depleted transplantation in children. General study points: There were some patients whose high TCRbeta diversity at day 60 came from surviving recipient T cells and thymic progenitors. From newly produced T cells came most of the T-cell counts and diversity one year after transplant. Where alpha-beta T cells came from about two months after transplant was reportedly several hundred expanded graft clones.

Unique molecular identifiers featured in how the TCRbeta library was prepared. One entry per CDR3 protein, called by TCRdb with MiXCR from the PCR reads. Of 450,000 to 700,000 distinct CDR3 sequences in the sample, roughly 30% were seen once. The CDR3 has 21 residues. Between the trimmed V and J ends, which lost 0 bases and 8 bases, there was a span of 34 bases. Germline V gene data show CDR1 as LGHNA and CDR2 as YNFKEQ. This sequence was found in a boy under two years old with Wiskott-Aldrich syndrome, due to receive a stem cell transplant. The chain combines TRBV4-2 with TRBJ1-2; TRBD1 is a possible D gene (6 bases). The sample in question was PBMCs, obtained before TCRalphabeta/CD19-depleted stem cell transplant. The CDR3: CASSQDFRRGIFGQQVQGYTF. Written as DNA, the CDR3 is TGTGCCAGCAGCCAAGATTTTCGGAGGGGGATTTTCGGGCAACAGGTTCAGGGCTACACCTTC.